These 5 T cell receptor beta chains share one sample of origin, sequenced in a study of blood T cell repertoires in COVID-19 (dated by TCRdb to the early 2020s). Library method: the immunoSEQ multiplex PCR assay. TCRdb took this table from immuneACCESS and kept in-frame rearrangements with V and J called. Such tables lack part of the clones; where checked against another copy, unresolved V genes explain under half of the gap, and the rest is unexplained. In this sample the table shows roughly 100,000 clones, about 76% of which occur a single time. Less than 45% of the sample comes from the top ten. What was sequenced was peripheral blood. These receptor sequences come from a man older than 75 with acute or convalescent COVID-19.

The chain recombines TRBV7-9 with TRBJ1-3; no firm D call. Germline V CDR1 and CDR2: SEHNR, FQNEAQ (reference sequence). This CDR3 region has 15 residues. Trimming shortened V by 3 bases and J by 0 bases, and 9 bases separated the two germline ends. The CDR3 here is CASSFGQSSGNTIYF. CDR3 nucleotide sequence: TGTGCCAGCAGCTTTGGGCAGAGCTCTGGAAACACCATATATTTT.

This clone was seen many times. V usage is TRBV19 and J usage is TRBJ2-7; D possibly corresponds to TRBD1 (6 bases). Looked up from germline, CDR1 is LNHDA and CDR2 is SQIVND (reference sequence). The V gene lost 4 bases and the J gene lost 4 bases, with 14 bases spanning the gap. The CDR3 covers 14 residues. The CDR3 loop is CASSTGVGSYEQYF. CDR3 sequence (DNA): TGTGCCAGTAGTACAGGGGTAGGAAGTTACGAGCAGTACTTC.

The rearrangement links TRBV15 to TRBJ2-3; the D gene is possibly TRBD2 (5 bases). This CDR3 comprises 13 residues. V lost 5 bases and J 5 bases, leaving 11 bases between the germline ends. Germline values: CDR1 LNHNV, CDR2 YYDKDF (reference sequence). This chain's CDR3 is CATSPRGQDTQYF. The CDR3 DNA is TGTGCCACCAGCCCCAGAGGGCAAGATACGCAGTATTTT.

This chain links TRBV18 with TRBJ1-3; 7 bases align to TRBD1. Germline CDR1 KGHSH, CDR2 LQKENI. The CDR3 spans 16 residues. J was trimmed by 0 bases and V by 1 base; bases with no gene match: 3. CDR3: CASSPLGQISGNTIYF. Written as DNA, the CDR3 is TGTGCCAGCTCACCACTGGGACAGATCTCTGGAAACACCATATATTTT. The whole variable domain, remainder taken from reference TRBV18 and TRBJ1-3, is NAGVMQNPRHLVRRRGQEARLRCSPMKGHSHVYWYRQLPEEGLKFMVYLQKENIIDESGMPKERFSAEFPKEGPSILRIQQVVRGDSAAYFCASSPLGQISGNTIYFGEGSWLTVV.

The V gene is TRBV6-5, the J gene TRBJ2-5; D not resolved. The V gene lost 0 bases and the J gene lost 3 bases, with 8 bases spanning the gap. CDR1 and CDR2 (germline): MNHEY, SVGAGI. The CDR3 spans 14 residues. This CDR3 is CASSYSAAEETQYF. The CDR3, as DNA: TGTGCCAGCAGTTACTCTGCTGCAGAAGAGACCCAGTACTTC.